Reported below is one T cell receptor (beta chain). Per the original methods: Reference gene primer amplification gave estimated nucleated cell counts. Measured with immunoSEQ multiplex PCR; TCRdb has only the in-frame clones, and not every one. V, J and clone size are those of that table, while D and trimming were read from the DNA. Counted here are approximately 110,000 clones, 92% occurring once; the ten biggest clones make up approximately 2%. The data were obtained in a study of blood T cell repertoires in COVID-19. Study summary: The analysed material was cDNA or gDNA that came from T cells, B-cell-depleted T cells, or PBMCs.

The CDR3 is made up of 14 amino acids. V was trimmed by 0 bases and J by 5 bases, leaving 7 bases between them. Germline V gene lookup returns CDR1 LNHNV and CDR2 YYDKDF (reference sequence). During active infection, Seattle patients enrolled and were then monitored through disease. V and J are TRBV15 and TRBJ1-4; the D is unclear. The sequenced sample consisted of peripheral blood. This sequence originates from a man in his forties or fifties with COVID-19, enrolled during active disease. The CDR3 DNA follows: TGTGCCACCAGCAGAGATCGGTTGAATGAAAAACTGTTTTTT. Protein: CATSRDRLNEKLFF.